This TCR beta chain was identified during a study of cytomegalovirus exposure and HLA in healthy donors. CDR1 SGDLS and CDR2 YYNGEE come from the germline V gene. The CDR3 is made up of 15 amino acids. Trimming pared 3 bases from V and 2 bases from J, leaving 12 bases between. Amplification used 60 Vbeta primers and 13 Jbeta primers. TCRdb keeps only in-frame clones here, not all; method: immunoSEQ multiplex PCR. The data show approximately 170,000 clones, roughly 85% seen once. Study-level points and caveats: In a later analysis, DRB1 alleles had the most associated TCRs; HLA-C alleles the fewest.

For this clone: Its antigen is unknown.

The sequencing sample was made of PBMCs. This receptor was obtained from a boy aged 2 to 10 in good health and CMV-seronegative. This chain uses TRBV9 with TRBJ1-3; D possibly corresponds to TRBD1 (6 bases). The CDR3 DNA sequence: TGTGCCAGCAGCGCCCGAGGGGGGGCTGGAAACACCATATATTTT. Translated: CASSARGGAGNTIYF.